This T cell receptor beta chain was retrieved from a study of T-cell reconstitution after alpha-beta-depleted transplantation in children. Findings and caveats of the study: Several hundred expanded graft clones reportedly supplied alpha-beta T cells about two months after transplant. Day-60 TCRbeta diversity that was high in some patients was derived from surviving recipient T cells and thymic progenitors.

With regard to this clonotype: Its antigen is not known.

Germline CDR1 and CDR2: MNHEY and SVGEGT. Unmatched junction bases numbered 7, after V lost 5 bases and J lost 1 base. The CDR3 has 15 amino acids. TCRbeta library preparation incorporated unique molecular identifiers. TCRdb reprocessed the PCR reads via MiXCR and lists one record per CDR3 protein. The sample shows some 350,000 distinct CDR3 sequences, about 16% of them seen only once. The chain carries TRBV6-2 or TRBV6-3 and TRBJ2-5; 7 bases line up with TRBD2. The source was PBMCs, mostly from graft donor cells, collected 360 days after TCRalphabeta/CD19-depleted stem cell transplant. The source is a male patient between 2 and 9 years old who had a stem cell transplant for acute lymphoblastic leukemia, so the T cells may come from the graft donor. This CDR3 is CASSHTGTTQETQYF. For the CDR3, the DNA is TGTGCCAGCAGTCACACCGGGACTACCCAAGAGACCCAGTACTTC.